This T cell receptor (beta chain) was obtained from a study of blood T cell repertoires in COVID-19. Study overall: PBMCs, B-cell-depleted T cells, or T cells provided the cDNA or gDNA that made up the material.

Participants spanned ages about 18 to 95 years and resided in some 22 US areas. Germline trimming cut 3 bases from V and 0 bases from J; bases unmatched to any gene: 11. The CDR3 is 18 residues long. The germline gives CDR1 LGHDT, CDR2 YNNKEL (reference sequence). The data were produced by immunoSEQ multiplex PCR, yet TCRdb's version contains in-frame clones alone and is incomplete. Here the sample spans around 200,000 clones, 86% being singletons. The chain carries TRBV3-1 (or the pseudogene TRBV3-2) and TRBJ2-7; 10 bases match TRBD2. The sample was PBMCs or T cells enriched from blood (not recorded which). The TCR comes from a young woman who had been exposed to COVID-19. CDR3 in DNA: TGTGCCAGCAGCCACGGGTTGGGGACTAGCGAACCCTCCTACGAGCAGTACTTC. Protein sequence: CASSHGLGTSEPSYEQYF.